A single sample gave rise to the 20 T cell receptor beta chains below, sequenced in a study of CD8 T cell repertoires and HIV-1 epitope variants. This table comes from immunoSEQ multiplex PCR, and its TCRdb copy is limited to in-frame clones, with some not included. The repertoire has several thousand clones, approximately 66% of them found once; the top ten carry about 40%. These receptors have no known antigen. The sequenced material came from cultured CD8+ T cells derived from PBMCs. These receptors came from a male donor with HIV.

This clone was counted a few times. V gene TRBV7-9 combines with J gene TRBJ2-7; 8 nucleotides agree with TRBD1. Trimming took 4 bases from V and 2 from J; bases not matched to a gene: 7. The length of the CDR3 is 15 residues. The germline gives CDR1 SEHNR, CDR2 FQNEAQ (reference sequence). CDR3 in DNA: TGTGCCAGCAGCTCCCGAGGACAGGGCCCCTACGAGCAGTACTTC. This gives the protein CASSSRGQGPYEQYF.

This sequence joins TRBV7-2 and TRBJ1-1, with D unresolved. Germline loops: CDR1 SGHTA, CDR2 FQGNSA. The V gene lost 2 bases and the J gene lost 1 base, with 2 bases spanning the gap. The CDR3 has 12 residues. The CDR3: CASSLWNTEAFF. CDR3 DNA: TGTGCCAGCAGCTTATGGAACACTGAAGCTTTCTTT. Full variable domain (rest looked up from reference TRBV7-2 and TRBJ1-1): GAGVSQSPSNKVTEKGKDVELRCDPISGHTALYWYRQSLGQGLEFLIYFQGNSAPDKSGLPSDRFSAERTGGSVSTLTIQRTQQEDSAVYLCASSLWNTEAFFGQGTRLTVV.

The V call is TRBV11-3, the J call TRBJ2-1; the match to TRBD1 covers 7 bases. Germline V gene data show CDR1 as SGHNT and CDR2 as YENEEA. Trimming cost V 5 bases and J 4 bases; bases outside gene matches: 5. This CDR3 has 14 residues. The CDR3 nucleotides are TGTGCCAGCAGCCGCCGGACAGGATACAATGAGCAGTTCTTC. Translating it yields CASSRRTGYNEQFF.

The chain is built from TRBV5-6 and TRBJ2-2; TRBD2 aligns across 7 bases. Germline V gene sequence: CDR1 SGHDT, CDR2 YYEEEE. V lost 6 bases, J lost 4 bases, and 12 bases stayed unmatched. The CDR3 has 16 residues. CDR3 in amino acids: CASTPLGGPVTGELFF. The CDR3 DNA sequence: TGTGCCAGCACCCCCCTGGGAGGGCCCGTCACCGGGGAGCTGTTTTTT.

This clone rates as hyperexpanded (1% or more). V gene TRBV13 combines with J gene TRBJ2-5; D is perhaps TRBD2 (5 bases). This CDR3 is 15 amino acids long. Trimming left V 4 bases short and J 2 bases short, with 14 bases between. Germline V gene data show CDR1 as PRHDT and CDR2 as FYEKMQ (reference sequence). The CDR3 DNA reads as TGTGCCAGCAGCTCCGCCGGGATAGATCAAGAGACCCAGTACTTC. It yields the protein CASSSAGIDQETQYF.

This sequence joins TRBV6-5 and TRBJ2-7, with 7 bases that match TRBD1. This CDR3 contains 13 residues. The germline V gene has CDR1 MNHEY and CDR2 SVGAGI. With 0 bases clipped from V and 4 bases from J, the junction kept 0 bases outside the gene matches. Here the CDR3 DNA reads TGTGCCAGCAGTTACTCGGGACAGTACGAGCAGTACTTC. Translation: CASSYSGQYEQYF.

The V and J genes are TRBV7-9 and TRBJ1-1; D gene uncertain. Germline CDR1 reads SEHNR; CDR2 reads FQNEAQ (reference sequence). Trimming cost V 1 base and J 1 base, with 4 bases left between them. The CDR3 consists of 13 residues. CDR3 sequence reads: CASSLGQNTEAFF. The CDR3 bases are TGTGCCAGCAGCTTAGGACAGAACACTGAAGCTTTCTTT.

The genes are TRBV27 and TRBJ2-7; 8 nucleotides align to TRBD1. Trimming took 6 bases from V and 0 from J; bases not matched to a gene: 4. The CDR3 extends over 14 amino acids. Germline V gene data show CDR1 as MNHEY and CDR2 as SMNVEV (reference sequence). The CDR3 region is CASSLTGASYEQYF. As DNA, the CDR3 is TGTGCCAGCAGCCTGACAGGGGCCTCCTACGAGCAGTACTTC.

CDR3 protein: CASSLGLRDSDTQYF. The DNA for the CDR3 is TGTGCCAGCAGCTTAGGCCTTCGGGACTCAGATACGCAGTATTTT. This chain joins TRBV7-3 and TRBJ2-3; D perhaps matches TRBD2 (6 bases). Germline V gene lookup returns CDR1 SGHTA and CDR2 FQGTGA. CDR3 size: 15 residues. The V gene lost 2 bases and the J gene lost 4 bases, with 13 bases spanning the gap. The variable domain in full, with the rest retrieved from reference TRBV7-3 and TRBJ2-3, is GAGVSQTPSNKVTEKGKYVELRCDPISGHTALYWYRQSLGQGPEFLIYFQGTGAADDSGLPNDRFFAVRPEGSVSTLKIQRTERGDSAVYLCASSLGLRDSDTQYFGPGTRLTVL.

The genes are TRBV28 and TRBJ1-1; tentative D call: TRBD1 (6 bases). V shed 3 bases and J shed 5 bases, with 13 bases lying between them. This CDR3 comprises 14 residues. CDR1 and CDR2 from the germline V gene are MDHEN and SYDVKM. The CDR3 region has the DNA TGTGCCAGCAGTTTGGAGGGGGTTCTGACTGAAGCTTTCTTT. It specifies CASSLEGVLTEAFF.

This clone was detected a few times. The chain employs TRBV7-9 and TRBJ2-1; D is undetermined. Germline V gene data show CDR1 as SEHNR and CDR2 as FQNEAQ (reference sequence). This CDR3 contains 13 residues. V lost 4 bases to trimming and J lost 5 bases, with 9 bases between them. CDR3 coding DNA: TGTGCCAGCAGCTCGGGTCTAAACAATGAGCAGTTCTTC. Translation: CASSSGLNNEQFF.

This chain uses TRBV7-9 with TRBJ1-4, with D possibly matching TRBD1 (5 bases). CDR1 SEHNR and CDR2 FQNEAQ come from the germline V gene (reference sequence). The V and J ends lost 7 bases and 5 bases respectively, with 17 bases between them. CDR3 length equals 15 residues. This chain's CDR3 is CASTNLRDQNEKLFF. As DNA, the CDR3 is TGTGCCAGCACCAATCTGCGGGACCAGAATGAAAAACTGTTTTTT.

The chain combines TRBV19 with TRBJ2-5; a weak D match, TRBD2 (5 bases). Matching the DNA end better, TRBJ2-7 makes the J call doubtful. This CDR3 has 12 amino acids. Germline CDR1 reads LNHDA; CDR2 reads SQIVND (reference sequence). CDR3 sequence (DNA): TGTGCCAGTAGTGCGGGCGACTACGAGCAGTACTTC. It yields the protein CASSAGDYEQYF.

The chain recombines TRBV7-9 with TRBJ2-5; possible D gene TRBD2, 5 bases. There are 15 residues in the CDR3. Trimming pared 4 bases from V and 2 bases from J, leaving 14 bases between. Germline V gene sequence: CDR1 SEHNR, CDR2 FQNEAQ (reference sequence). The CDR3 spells CASSSAGIDQETQYF. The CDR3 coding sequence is TGTGCCAGCAGCTCCGCCGGGATAGATCAAGAGACCCAGTACTTC.

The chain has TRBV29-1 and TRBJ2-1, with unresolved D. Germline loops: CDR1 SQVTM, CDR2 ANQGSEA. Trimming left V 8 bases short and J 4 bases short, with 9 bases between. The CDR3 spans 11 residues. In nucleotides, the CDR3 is TGCAGCCCAGAGGTATACAATGAGCAGTTCTTC. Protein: CSPEVYNEQFF.

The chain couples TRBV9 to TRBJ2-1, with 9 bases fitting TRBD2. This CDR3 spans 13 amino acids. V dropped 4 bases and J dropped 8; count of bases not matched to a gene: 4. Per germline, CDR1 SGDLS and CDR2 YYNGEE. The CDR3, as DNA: TGTGCCAGCAGCAAAATAGCGGGAGATGAGCAGTTCTTC. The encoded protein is CASSKIAGDEQFF.

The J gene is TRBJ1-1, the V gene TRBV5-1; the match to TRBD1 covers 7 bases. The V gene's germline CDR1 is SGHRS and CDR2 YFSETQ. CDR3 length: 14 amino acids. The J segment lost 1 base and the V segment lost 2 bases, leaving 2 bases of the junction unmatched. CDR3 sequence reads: CASSLGTANTEAFF. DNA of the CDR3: TGCGCCAGCAGCTTAGGGACAGCGAACACTGAAGCTTTCTTT.

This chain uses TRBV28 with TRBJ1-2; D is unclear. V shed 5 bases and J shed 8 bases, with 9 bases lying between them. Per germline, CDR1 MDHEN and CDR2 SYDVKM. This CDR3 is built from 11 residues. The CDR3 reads CASSLPGGYTF. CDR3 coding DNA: TGTGCCAGCAGTCTGCCGGGAGGCTACACCTTC.

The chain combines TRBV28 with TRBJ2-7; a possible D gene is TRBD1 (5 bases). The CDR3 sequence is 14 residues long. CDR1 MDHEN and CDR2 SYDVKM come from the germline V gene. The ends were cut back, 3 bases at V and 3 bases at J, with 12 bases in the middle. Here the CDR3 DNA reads TGTGCCAGCAGTTTTTATAGGGGCGGCTACGAGCAGTACTTC. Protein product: CASSFYRGGYEQYF.

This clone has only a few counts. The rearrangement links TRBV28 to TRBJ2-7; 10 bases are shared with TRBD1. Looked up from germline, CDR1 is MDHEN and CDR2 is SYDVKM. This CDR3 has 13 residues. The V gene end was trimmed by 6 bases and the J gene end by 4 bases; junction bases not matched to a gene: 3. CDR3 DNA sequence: TGTGCCAGCAGCCCGGACAGGGGGTACGAGCAGTACTTC. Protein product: CASSPDRGYEQYF.